The 26 T cell receptor beta chains below were found in one sample sequenced in a study of T cells in Graves' hyperthyroidism and ophthalmopathy. Regions amplified from RNA transcripts were the TCR beta CDR3 regions. HTBI primers were the set used in a first-round RT-PCR of the TCR CDR3. From the multiplex PCR reads, TCRdb called clonotypes with MiXCR, one entry per CDR3 protein. The sample records about 520,000 distinct CDR3 sequences, approximately 24% being singletons. The source material was blood. The receptors come from a woman aged 30 to 39 with Graves' ophthalmopathy.

This chain connects TRBV27 to TRBJ2-2; 8 bases fit TRBD1. The J segment lost 5 bases and the V segment lost 5 bases, leaving 4 bases of the junction unmatched. Germline loops: CDR1 MNHEY, CDR2 SMNVEV (reference sequence). The CDR3 runs 14 residues. DNA of the CDR3: TGTGCCAGCAGTACTCAGGGGGCTACCGGGGAGCTGTTTTTT. It yields the protein CASSTQGATGELFF.

This clonotype was counted at least ten times. The V call is TRBV12-3 or TRBV12-4, the J call TRBJ2-7; 11 bases agree with TRBD1. With 6 bases clipped from V and 4 bases from J, the junction kept 8 bases outside the gene matches. The CDR3 is made up of 15 amino acids. In DNA form, the CDR3 reads TGTGCCAGCAGCCCAGAGGGACAGGGGGTTTACGAGCAGTACTTC. It is translated as CASSPEGQGVYEQYF.

V is TRBV13 and J is TRBJ2-5, with 7 positions matching TRBD1. Germline V CDR1 and CDR2: PRHDT, FYEKMQ (reference sequence). This CDR3 has 16 residues. Trimming at V came to 1 base and at J to 0 bases, leaving 5 bases not matched to a gene. The CDR3 protein is CASSLAGGQDQETQYF. The DNA for the CDR3 is TGTGCCAGCAGCTTAGCGGGTGGACAGGACCAAGAGACCCAGTACTTC.

The CDR3 sequence: CASRGTLEETQYF. CDR3 coding DNA: TGTGCCAGCCGTGGGACCTTGGAGGAGACCCAGTACTTC. The chain employs TRBV6-1 and TRBJ2-5; D possibly matches TRBD1 or TRBD2 (5 bases each). Deletions cut 8 bases from V and 5 bases from J, with 15 bases between. Germline CDR1 reads MNHNS; CDR2 reads SASEGT. The CDR3 has 13 amino acids.

This clonotype has ten or more counts. CDR3 sequence: CASCLTANTEAFF. CDR3 coding DNA: TGTGCCAGCTGCTTGACGGCTAACACTGAAGCTTTCTTT. The chain links TRBV27 to TRBJ1-1; D is uncertain. The germline CDR1 and CDR2 sequences are MNHEY and SMNVEV (reference sequence). V was trimmed by 8 bases and J by 2 bases, leaving 12 bases between them. The CDR3 spans 13 residues.

This clonotype was recorded at least ten times. The CDR3 loop reads CASIAGDKNIQYF. DNA for the CDR3: TGTGCCAGCATTGCGGGGGACAAAAACATTCAGTACTTC. The J gene is TRBJ2-4, the V gene TRBV2, with TRBD2 identical over 7 bases. This CDR3 spans 13 amino acids. Germline V gene data show CDR1 as SNHLY and CDR2 as FYNNEI. J gave up 3 bases and V 7 bases, and 3 bases lay outside the gene matches.

The chain couples TRBV27 to TRBJ2-7, with D possibly being TRBD1 or TRBD2 (5 bases each). Germline CDR1 and CDR2: MNHEY and SMNVEV (reference sequence). There are 13 residues in the CDR3. Trimming cost V 8 bases and J 4 bases, with 15 bases left between them. CDR3 loop: CASALGGPYEQYF. For the CDR3, the DNA is TGTGCCAGCGCCCTTGGGGGACCATACGAGCAGTACTTC.

This sequence joins TRBV18 and TRBJ2-7; D gene ambiguous. The V and J ends lost 6 bases and 0 bases respectively, with 12 bases between them. In germline, CDR1 is KGHSH, CDR2 LQKENI. The length of the CDR3 is 14 residues. CDR3 protein: CASSTQVVSYEQYF. The CDR3 region has the DNA TGTGCCAGCTCCACCCAGGTGGTCTCCTACGAGCAGTACTTC.

The chain combines TRBV6-1 with TRBJ1-2; D gene uncertain. The germline V gene has CDR1 MNHNS and CDR2 SASEGT. V lost 6 bases to trimming and J lost 1 base, with 12 bases between them. This CDR3 is built from 14 residues. The CDR3 loop reads CASRSDAFNYGYTF. CDR3 sequence (DNA): TGTGCCAGCAGAAGTGACGCTTTTAACTATGGCTACACCTTC.

In its sample, this clonotype was seen many times. This sequence joins TRBV29-1 and TRBJ1-1; D not certain. The germline V and J ends were trimmed by 6 bases and 4 bases, with 18 bases remaining between them. Per the germline V gene, CDR1 is SQVTM and CDR2 is ANQGSEA. The CDR3 runs to 14 residues. The CDR3 loop reads CSVNTGPMGTEAFF. The CDR3 DNA is TGCAGCGTCAATACCGGGCCGATGGGCACTGAAGCTTTCTTT. Combining the CDR3 with reference TRBV29-1 and TRBJ1-1 gives the whole variable domain SAVISQKPSRDICQRGTSLTIQCQVDSQVTMMFWYRQQPGQSLTLIATANQGSEATYESGFVIDKFPISRPNLTFSTLTVSNMSPEDSSIYLCSVNTGPMGTEAFFGQGTRLTVV.

This clonotype was counted at least ten times. The DNA of the CDR3 is TGTGCCAGCAGCCTCGCGCGAGAGGGCTATGGCTACACCTTC. Amino acids: CASSLAREGYGYTF. The chain is built from TRBV6-1 and TRBJ1-2; D gene ambiguous. The CDR3 totals 14 residues. Germline CDR1 is MNHNS and CDR2 is SASEGT. Trimming shortened V by 6 bases and J by 4 bases, and 15 bases separated the two germline ends.

This clonotype has a count of ten or more. The chain uses TRBV5-5 and TRBJ1-1; no reliable D call. Germline CDR1 SGHKS, CDR2 YYEKEE (reference sequence). The CDR3 loop spans 15 amino acids. Trimming left V 0 bases short and J 2 bases short, with 11 bases between. As DNA, the CDR3 is TGTGCCAGCAGCTTGGCCTACAACTACAACACTGAAGCTTTCTTT. It yields the protein CASSLAYNYNTEAFF.

The chain employs TRBV20-1 and TRBJ1-1; unclear D gene. Trimming took off 6 bases at V and 8 bases at J, with 16 bases between the two ends. This CDR3 has 12 amino acids. Looked up from germline, CDR1 is DFQATT and CDR2 is SNEGSKA (reference sequence). The DNA for the CDR3 is TGCAGTGCCACCACCGGGAAGTACGAAGCTTTCTTT. The encoded protein is CSATTGKYEAFF.

This clonotype appeared many times. The chain joins TRBV15 to TRBJ1-1; D remains ambiguous. The length of the CDR3 is 14 residues. In germline, CDR1 is LNHNV, CDR2 YYDKDF (reference sequence). V shed 5 bases and J shed 1 base, with 11 bases lying between them. The CDR3 DNA reads TGTGCCACCAGCCCCGACACCGCGAACACTGAAGCTTTCTTT. As protein: CATSPDTANTEAFF.

This clonotype was seen at least ten times. The chain couples TRBV2 to TRBJ1-1; D call uncertain. Germline-derived CDR1 and CDR2 are SNHLY and FYNNEI. This CDR3 contains 13 residues. V gave up 2 bases and J gave up 0 bases, with 4 bases separating them. CDR3 region: CASSEHLNTEAFF. CDR3 DNA sequence: TGTGCCAGCAGTGAACACCTGAACACTGAAGCTTTCTTT.

This clonotype came up many times. The chain has TRBV6-1 and TRBJ1-1, with TRBD1 as a possible D gene (5 bases). Germline CDR1 and CDR2: MNHNS and SASEGT. Trimming took 7 bases from V and 1 from J, leaving 13 bases between them. This CDR3 spans 14 amino acids. The CDR3 is CASTRGRGNTEAFF. CDR3 nucleotides: TGTGCCAGCACCCGGGGACGGGGGAACACTGAAGCTTTCTTT.

This clonotype appeared many times. The chain links TRBV12-3 or TRBV12-4 to TRBJ1-1; D call uncertain. Trimming shortened V by 4 bases and J by 1 base, and 10 bases separated the two germline ends. The CDR3 extends over 14 amino acids. The CDR3 bases are TGTGCCAGCAGTTCGATAGTAAGGAACACTGAAGCTTTCTTT. This gives the protein CASSSIVRNTEAFF.

The table lists this clonotype with a few counts. This chain uses TRBV7-8 with TRBJ1-5, with no clear D. CDR3 length equals 11 residues. Germline loops: CDR1 SGHVS, CDR2 FQNEAQ. V lost 5 bases and J 11 bases, leaving 10 bases between the germline ends. CDR3 nucleotides: TGTGCCAGCAGCCATGACACGACCCAGCATTTT. This translates into CASSHDTTQHF.

There are a few counts of this clonotype. The rearrangement uses TRBV30 and TRBJ2-7; 13 nucleotides agree with TRBD2. From germline, CDR1 is GTSNPN and CDR2 SVGIG (reference sequence). Trimming at V came to 7 bases and at J to 5 bases, leaving 5 bases not matched to a gene. CDR3 length: 13 residues. CDR3 sequence (DNA): TGTGCCTCCCCGGGACTAGCGGGGAACGAGCAGTACTTC. This sequence encodes CASPGLAGNEQYF. The complete variable domain, with remaining parts taken from reference TRBV30 and TRBJ2-7, reads SQTIHQWPATLVQPVGSPLSLECTVEGTSNPNLYWYRQAAGRGLQLLFYSVGIGQISSEVPQNLSASRPQDRQFILSSKKLLLSDSGFYLCASPGLAGNEQYFGPGTRLTVT.

The chain recombines TRBV30 with TRBJ1-1; no firm D call. Germline CDR1 GTSNPN, CDR2 SVGIG (reference sequence). The CDR3 has 14 residues. V lost 4 bases and J lost 1, with 13 bases in between. As DNA, the CDR3 is TGTGCCTGGATGATCCCGGGGAGGAACACTGAAGCTTTCTTT. Translated, it gives CAWMIPGRNTEAFF.

This clonotype was observed a few times. The chain combines TRBV28 with TRBJ2-7, with D unresolved. The V end lost 11 bases, the J end lost 3 bases, and 17 bases lay between the germline ends. The CDR3 has 13 residues. The germline V gene encodes CDR1 MDHEN and CDR2 SYDVKM. In nucleotides, the CDR3 is TGTGCCGCGAGGAGTGAGGTGAACTACGAGCAGTACTTC. This codes for CAARSEVNYEQYF. Supplemented by reference TRBV28 and TRBJ2-7, the full variable domain reads DVKVTQSSRYLVKRTGEKVFLECVQDMDHENMFWYRQDPGLGLRLIYFSYDVKMKEKGDIPEGYSVSREKKERFSLILESASTNQTSMYLCAARSEVNYEQYFGPGTRLTVT.

In this sample, this clonotype turned up a few times. This chain uses TRBV12-3 or TRBV12-4 with TRBJ2-5; no reliable D call. The V end was cut by 3 bases, the J end by 7 bases, with 15 bases between. CDR3 size: 14 residues. CDR3 DNA sequence: TGTGCCAGCAGTTTTAGTCCCGGCCGCGGGACCCAGTACTTC. Translating gives CASSFSPGRGTQYF.

This clonotype was detected a few times. The CDR3 coding sequence is TGTGCCAGCAGTCGCGGGACAGCCCAAGAGACCCAGTACTTC. Translating gives CASSRGTAQETQYF. The chain employs TRBV6-1 and TRBJ2-5; D is possibly TRBD1 (7 bases). CDR1 and CDR2 from the germline V gene are MNHNS and SASEGT. There are 14 residues in the CDR3. The V and J ends lost 5 bases and 1 base respectively, with 11 bases between them.

This clonotype was detected ten times or more. The chain recombines TRBV7-2 with TRBJ2-7, with no clear D. Germline V CDR1 and CDR2: SGHTA, FQGNSA. This CDR3 is 16 amino acids long. V was clipped by 1 base and J by 2 bases, with 15 bases between them. CDR3 residues: CASSLVGLSPTYEQYF. The CDR3 region has the DNA TGTGCCAGCAGCTTAGTAGGTCTATCGCCCACCTACGAGCAGTACTTC. The full variable domain, with the rest looked up from reference TRBV7-2 and TRBJ2-7, is GAGVSQSPSNKVTEKGKDVELRCDPISGHTALYWYRQSLGQGLEFLIYFQGNSAPDKSGLPSDRFSAERTGGSVSTLTIQRTQQEDSAVYLCASSLVGLSPTYEQYFGPGTRLTVT.

The count of this clonotype is one. Germline is not matched at one junction end, which may reflect a read error. This sequence joins TRBV28 and TRBJ2-7; D possibly corresponds to TRBD1 (6 bases). The CDR3 has 15 amino acids. Germline V gene data show CDR1 as MDHEN and CDR2 as SYDVKM. CDR3 nucleotides: TGTGCCAACAGTTTGGGGGTTCACCGGGACATCGAGCAGTACTTC. Translating gives CANSLGVHRDIEQYF.

This clonotype was detected ten times or more. The genes are TRBV30 and TRBJ2-7, with 9 bases lining up with TRBD2. V shed 3 bases, J shed 2 bases, and the junction held 2 bases outside the gene matches. The CDR3 has 13 residues. Per the germline V gene, CDR1 is GTSNPN and CDR2 is SVGIG (reference sequence). The CDR3 spells CAWRLAGPYEQYF. The CDR3 region has the DNA TGTGCCTGGAGACTAGCGGGCCCCTACGAGCAGTACTTC. Full variable domain (rest looked up from reference TRBV30 and TRBJ2-7): SQTIHQWPATLVQPVGSPLSLECTVEGTSNPNLYWYRQAAGRGLQLLFYSVGIGQISSEVPQNLSASRPQDRQFILSSKKLLLSDSGFYLCAWRLAGPYEQYFGPGTRLTVT.